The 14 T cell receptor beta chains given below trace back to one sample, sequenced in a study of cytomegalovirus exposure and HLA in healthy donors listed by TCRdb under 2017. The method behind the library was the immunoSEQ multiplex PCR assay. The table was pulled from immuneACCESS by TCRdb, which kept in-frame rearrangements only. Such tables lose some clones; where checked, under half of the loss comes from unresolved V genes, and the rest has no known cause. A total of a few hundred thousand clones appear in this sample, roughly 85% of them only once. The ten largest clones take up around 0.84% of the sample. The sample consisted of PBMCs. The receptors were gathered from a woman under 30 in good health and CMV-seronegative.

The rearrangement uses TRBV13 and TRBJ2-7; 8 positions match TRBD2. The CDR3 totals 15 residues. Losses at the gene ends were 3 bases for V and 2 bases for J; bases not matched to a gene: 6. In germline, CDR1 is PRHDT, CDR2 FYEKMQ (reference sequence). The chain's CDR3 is CASSFAGGRTYEQYF. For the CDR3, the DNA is TGTGCCAGCAGCTTCGCGGGAGGACGAACCTACGAGCAGTACTTC.

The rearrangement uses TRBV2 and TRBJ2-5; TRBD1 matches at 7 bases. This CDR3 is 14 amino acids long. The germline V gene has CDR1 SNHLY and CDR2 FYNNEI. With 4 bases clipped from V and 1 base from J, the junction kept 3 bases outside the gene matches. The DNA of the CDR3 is TGTGCCAGCAGTGGAGGGACAGTCCAAGAGACCCAGTACTTC. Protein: CASSGGTVQETQYF.

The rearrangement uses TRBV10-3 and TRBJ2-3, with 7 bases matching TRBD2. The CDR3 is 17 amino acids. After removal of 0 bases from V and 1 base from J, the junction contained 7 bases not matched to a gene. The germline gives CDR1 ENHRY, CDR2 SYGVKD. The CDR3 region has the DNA TGTGCCATCAGTGAGTCGGCCAGCCGGGGGGGCACAGATACGCAGTATTTT. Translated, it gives CAISESASRGGTDTQYF.

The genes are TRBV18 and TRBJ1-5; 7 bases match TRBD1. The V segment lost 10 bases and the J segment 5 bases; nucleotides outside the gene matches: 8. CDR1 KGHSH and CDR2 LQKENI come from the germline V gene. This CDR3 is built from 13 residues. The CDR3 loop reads CATKTQGDQPQHF. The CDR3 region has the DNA TGTGCCACCAAAACCCAGGGGGATCAGCCCCAGCATTTT.

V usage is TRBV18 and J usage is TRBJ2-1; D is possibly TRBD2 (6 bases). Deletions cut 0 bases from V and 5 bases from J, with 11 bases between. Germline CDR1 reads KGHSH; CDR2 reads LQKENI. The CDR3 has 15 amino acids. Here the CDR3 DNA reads TGTGCCAGCTCACCACCAAACTGGGGGGACAATGAGCAGTTCTTC. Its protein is CASSPPNWGDNEQFF.

The chain's CDR3 is CASSKGTGTEAFF. The CDR3 nucleotides read TGCGCCAGCAGCAAGGGGACAGGGACTGAAGCTTTCTTT. The chain has TRBV5-1 and TRBJ1-1, with 9 bases lining up with TRBD1. The CDR3 runs to 13 residues. Germline loops: CDR1 SGHRS, CDR2 YFSETQ. The trim removed 4 bases at V and 5 bases at J, leaving 3 bases unmatched.

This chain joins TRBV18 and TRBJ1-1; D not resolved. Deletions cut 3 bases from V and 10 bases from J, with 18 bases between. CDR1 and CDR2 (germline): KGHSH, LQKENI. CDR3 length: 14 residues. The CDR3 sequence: CASSPTTEGVSAFF. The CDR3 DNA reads TGTGCCAGCTCACCGACAACGGAAGGTGTGTCAGCTTTCTTT.

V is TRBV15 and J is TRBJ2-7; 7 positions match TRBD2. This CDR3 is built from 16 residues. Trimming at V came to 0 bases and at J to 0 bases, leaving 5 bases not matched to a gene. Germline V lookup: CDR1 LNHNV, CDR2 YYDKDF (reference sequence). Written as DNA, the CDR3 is TGTGCCACCAGCAGAGATCTGGGCGGGAGCTCCTACGAGCAGTACTTC. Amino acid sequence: CATSRDLGGSSYEQYF.

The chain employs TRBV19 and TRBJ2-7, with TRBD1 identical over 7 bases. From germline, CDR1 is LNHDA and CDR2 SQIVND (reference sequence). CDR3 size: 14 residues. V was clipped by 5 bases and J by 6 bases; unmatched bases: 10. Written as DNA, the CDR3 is TGTGCCAGTAGTCGAGGGACAGCAGCTTTCGAGCAGTACTTC. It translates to CASSRGTAAFEQYF.

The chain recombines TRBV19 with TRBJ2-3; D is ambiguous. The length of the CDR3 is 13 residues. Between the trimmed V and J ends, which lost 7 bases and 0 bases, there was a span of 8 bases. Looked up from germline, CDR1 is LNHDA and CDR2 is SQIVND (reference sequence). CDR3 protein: CASTQTSTDTQYF. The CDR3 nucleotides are TGTGCCAGTACGCAGACTAGCACAGATACGCAGTATTTT. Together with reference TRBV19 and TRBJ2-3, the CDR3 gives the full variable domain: DGGITQSPKYLFRKEGQNVTLSCEQNLNHDAMYWYRQDPGQGLRLIYYSQIVNDFQKGDIAEGYSVSREKKESFPLTVTSAQKNPTAFYLCASTQTSTDTQYFGPGTRLTVL.

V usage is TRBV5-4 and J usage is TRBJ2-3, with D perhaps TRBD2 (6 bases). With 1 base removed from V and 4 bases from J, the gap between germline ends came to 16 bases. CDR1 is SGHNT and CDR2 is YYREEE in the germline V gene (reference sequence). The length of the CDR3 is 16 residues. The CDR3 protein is CASSLTGLGKPDTQYF. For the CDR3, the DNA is TGTGCCAGCAGCTTGACGGGACTCGGAAAGCCAGATACGCAGTATTTT.

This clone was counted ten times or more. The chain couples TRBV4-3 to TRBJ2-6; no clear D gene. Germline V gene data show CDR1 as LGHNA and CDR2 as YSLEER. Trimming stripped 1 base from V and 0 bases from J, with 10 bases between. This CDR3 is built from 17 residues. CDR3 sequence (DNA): TGCGCCAGCAGCCAAGCTGATGAGAGCTCTGGGGCCAACGTCCTGACTTTC. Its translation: CASSQADESSGANVLTF.

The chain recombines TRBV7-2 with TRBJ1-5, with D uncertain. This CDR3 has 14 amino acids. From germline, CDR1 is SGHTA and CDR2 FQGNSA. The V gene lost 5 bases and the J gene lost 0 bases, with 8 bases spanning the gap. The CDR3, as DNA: TGTGCCAGCAGCACGGACTTTAGCAATCAGCCCCAGCATTTT. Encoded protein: CASSTDFSNQPQHF.

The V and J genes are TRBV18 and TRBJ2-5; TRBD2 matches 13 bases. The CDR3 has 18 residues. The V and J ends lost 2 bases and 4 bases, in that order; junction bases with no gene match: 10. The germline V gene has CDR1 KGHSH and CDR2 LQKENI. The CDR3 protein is CASSPRTSGSHGPETQYF. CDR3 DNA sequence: TGTGCCAGCTCACCAAGGACTAGCGGGAGCCACGGTCCAGAGACCCAGTACTTC.